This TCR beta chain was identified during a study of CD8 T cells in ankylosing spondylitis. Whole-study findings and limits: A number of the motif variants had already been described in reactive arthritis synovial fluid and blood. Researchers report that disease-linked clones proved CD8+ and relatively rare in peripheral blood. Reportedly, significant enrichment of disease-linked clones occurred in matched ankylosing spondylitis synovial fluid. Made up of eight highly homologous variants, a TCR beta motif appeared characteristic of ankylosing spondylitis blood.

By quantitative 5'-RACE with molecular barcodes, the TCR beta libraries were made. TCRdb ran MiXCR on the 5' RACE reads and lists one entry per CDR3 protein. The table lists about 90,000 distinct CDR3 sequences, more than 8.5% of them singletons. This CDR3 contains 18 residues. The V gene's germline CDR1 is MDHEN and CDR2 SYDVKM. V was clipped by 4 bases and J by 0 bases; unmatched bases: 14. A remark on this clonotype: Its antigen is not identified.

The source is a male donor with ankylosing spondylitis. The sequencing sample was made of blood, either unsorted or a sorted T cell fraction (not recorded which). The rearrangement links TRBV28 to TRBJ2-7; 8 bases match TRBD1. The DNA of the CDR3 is TGTGCCAGCAGTTCCCCCATAAACAGGGACAGGAACTCCTACGAGCAGTACTTC. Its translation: CASSSPINRDRNSYEQYF.